These T cell receptor beta chains were read from a single sample in a study of cytomegalovirus exposure and HLA in healthy donors. The table came from immunoSEQ multiplex PCR; TCRdb's copy has only in-frame clones and leaves some out. The sample has approximately 220,000 clones; 75% to 80% are singletons. Material: PBMCs. These receptors all come from a male donor in good health and CMV-seronegative. The CDR3 runs from the conserved cysteine through the conserved F or W. D genes are given only for firm matches. Some rows mark clone size as missing; the rest say once, few, many or name a class of expanded clone.

TRBV5-1,NA,TRBJ1-1,NA,15,CASSGPRASNTEAFF,TGCGCCAGCAGCGGCCCCAGGGCCTCTAACACTGAAGCTTTCTTT
TRBV5-1,NA,TRBJ2-3,TRBD2,16,CASSSKLAGGTDTQYF,TGCGCCAGCAGCTCCAAACTAGCGGGGGGGACAGATACGCAGTATTTT
TRBV19,NA,TRBJ2-7,NA,13,CASSPGSSYEQYF,TGTGCCAGTTCTCCAGGAAGCTCCTACGAGCAGTACTTC
TRBV19,NA,TRBJ2-1,NA,14,CASSILRGRGEQFF,TGTGCCAGTAGTATCTTGCGGGGGCGCGGTGAGCAGTTCTTC
TRBV28,NA,TRBJ1-2,NA,14,CASSFVGEDYGYTF,TGTGCCAGCAGTTTTGTCGGGGAGGACTATGGCTACACCTTC
TRBV11-3,NA,TRBJ2-7,TRBD1,14,CASGGRDRSYEQYF,TGTGCCAGCGGCGGCCGGGACAGGAGCTACGAGCAGTACTTC
TRBV27,NA,TRBJ2-1,TRBD2,16,CASSQRDYYSYNEQFF,TGTGCCAGCAGTCAAAGGGACTACTACTCCTACAATGAGCAGTTCTTC
TRBV19,NA,TRBJ2-2,TRBD1,14,CASSSGQGAGELFF,TGTGCCAGTAGTAGTGGACAGGGGGCCGGGGAGCTGTTTTTT
TRBV11-2,NA,TRBJ1-1,NA,12,CASSTGSAEAFF,TGTGCCAGCAGCACAGGGTCCGCTGAAGCTTTCTTT
TRBV5-1,NA,TRBJ1-2,NA,17,CASSSRQEGVRRGGYTF,TGCGCCAGCAGCTCGCGACAGGAAGGGGTAAGAAGAGGTGGCTACACCTTC
TRBV5-1,NA,TRBJ1-1,TRBD1,14,CASRQEGGLTEAFF,TGCGCCAGCAGACAAGAAGGGGGCCTTACTGAAGCTTTCTTT
TRBV10-3,NA,TRBJ1-1,TRBD1,15,CAISNIQGADTEAFF,TGTGCCATCAGTAACATACAGGGGGCGGACACTGAAGCTTTCTTT
TRBV6-6,few,TRBJ1-1,TRBD1,14,CASTSWTGGTEAFF,TGTGCCAGCACCAGCTGGACAGGAGGCACTGAAGCTTTCTTT
TRBV19,NA,TRBJ2-3,NA,17,CASSIWERRGKTDTQYF,TGTGCCAGTAGTATCTGGGAGCGCAGGGGTAAAACAGATACGCAGTATTTT
TRBV11-2,NA,TRBJ2-7,TRBD2,15,CASSLGERGYYEQYF,TGTGCCAGCAGCTTAGGGGAGCGGGGTTACTACGAGCAGTACTTC
TRBV21-1,NA,TRBJ2-1,NA,15,CASSGGTGNGNEQFF,TGTGCCAGCAGCGGGGGGACCGGCAATGGGAATGAGCAGTTCTTC
TRBV6-4,once,TRBJ2-1,TRBD2,16,CASKADSGSGYNEQFF,TGTGCCAGCAAGGCAGATAGCGGGAGTGGCTACAATGAGCAGTTCTTC
TRBV25-1,NA,TRBJ2-2,TRBD1,15,CASSEQGARIGELFF,TGTGCCAGCAGTGAACAGGGGGCGCGAATCGGGGAGCTGTTTTTT
TRBV14,NA,TRBJ2-3,NA,13,CASSQRQTDTQYF,TGTGCCAGCAGCCAGCGACAGACCGATACGCAGTATTTT
TRBV9,NA,TRBJ2-5,TRBD2,15,CASSGLLAGGETQYF,TGTGCCAGCAGCGGCCTCCTAGCGGGAGGAGAGACCCAGTACTTC
TRBV11-1,NA,TRBJ2-7,TRBD1,15,CASSRTGQVTYEQYF,TGTGCCAGCAGCCGTACGGGACAGGTCACCTACGAGCAGTACTTC
TRBV7-9,NA,TRBJ1-1,NA,15,CSSSPGAVGNTEAFF,TGTTCCAGCAGCCCAGGGGCCGTGGGGAACACTGAAGCTTTCTTT
TRBV7-3,once,TRBJ2-6,NA,17,CASSPSGDSSGANVLTF,TGTGCCAGCAGCCCTTCGGGGGACTCCTCTGGGGCCAACGTCCTGACTTTC
TRBV5-6,NA,TRBJ1-1,TRBD1,15,CASSLAQGENTEAFF,TGTGCCAGCAGCTTAGCCCAGGGGGAGAACACTGAAGCTTTCTTT
TRBV9,NA,TRBJ2-7,NA,15,CASSVGGGYSYEQYF,TGTGCCAGCAGCGTAGGTGGGGGCTACTCCTACGAGCAGTACTTC
TRBV28,NA,TRBJ2-7,TRBD2,14,CASSLTGGPYEQYF,TGTGCCAGCAGTTTAACGGGAGGGCCGTACGAGCAGTACTTC
TRBV6-5,few,TRBJ2-7,TRBD2,15,CASSQSGSGTYEQYF,TGTGCCAGCAGCCAAAGTGGCAGCGGGACCTACGAGCAGTACTTC
TRBV2,NA,TRBJ2-2,NA,13,CARDSANTGELFF,TGTGCCAGGGACAGCGCGAACACCGGGGAGCTGTTTTTT
TRBV2,NA,TRBJ1-5,NA,15,CASSERGRVYQPQHF,TGTGCCAGCAGTGAAAGAGGCAGGGTGTATCAGCCCCAGCATTTT
TRBV6-5,NA,TRBJ1-5,TRBD1,14,CASSVGQGGQPQHF,TGTGCCAGCAGTGTGGGACAGGGTGGTCAGCCCCAGCATTTT
TRBV5-1,NA,TRBJ2-1,TRBD2,15,CASSPLAGSYNEQFF,TGCGCCAGCAGCCCGTTAGCGGGCTCCTACAATGAGCAGTTCTTC
TRBV7-2,NA,TRBJ1-1,NA,17,CASSLRLSRRVNTEAFF,TGTGCCAGCAGCTTAAGGCTCTCACGGAGGGTGAACACTGAAGCTTTCTTT
TRBV7-9,NA,TRBJ1-2,TRBD1,15,CASSETRQGGPGYTF,TGTGCCAGCAGCGAAACCCGACAGGGGGGCCCTGGCTACACCTTC
TRBV4-3,NA,TRBJ1-5,NA,15,CASSQDWQGNQPQHF,TGCGCCAGCAGCCAAGATTGGCAGGGCAATCAGCCCCAGCATTTT
TRBV28,NA,TRBJ1-5,TRBD1,15,CASSPGGTGYQPQHF,TGTGCCAGCAGCCCTGGGGGGACAGGGTATCAGCCCCAGCATTTT
TRBV7-7,NA,TRBJ2-5,TRBD1,19,CASSLRTSRGLPTPETQYF,TGTGCCAGCAGCTTAAGGACATCCAGGGGGCTCCCCACTCCGGAGACCCAGTACTTC
TRBV28,NA,TRBJ2-1,TRBD2,15,CASSPLAGAGHEQFF,TGTGCCAGCAGTCCCCTAGCGGGAGCGGGCCATGAGCAGTTCTTC
TRBV30,NA,TRBJ1-6,TRBD1,16,CACLGSGSRGESPLHF,TGTGCCTGCTTGGGATCTGGTTCCAGGGGGGAATCACCCCTCCACTTT
TRBV7-2,NA,TRBJ1-2,NA,13,CASSLTHVNGYTF,TGTGCCAGCAGCTTAACTCACGTCAATGGCTACACCTTC
TRBV7-9,NA,TRBJ1-1,TRBD1,14,CASSLSTGGTEAFF,TGTGCCAGCAGCCTGTCGACAGGGGGCACTGAAGCTTTCTTT
TRBV5-4,NA,TRBJ2-6,NA,16,CASNMGGRSGANVLTF,TGTGCCAGCAACATGGGGGGGCGATCTGGGGCCAACGTCCTGACTTTC
TRBV4-3,NA,TRBJ2-7,TRBD1,16,CASSQDLGDRGYEQYF,TGCGCCAGCAGCCAAGATCTTGGAGACAGGGGCTACGAGCAGTACTTC
TRBV19,NA,TRBJ1-1,NA,14,CASNSVTMNTEAFF,TGTGCCAGTAACTCGGTGACTATGAACACTGAAGCTTTCTTT
TRBV19,NA,TRBJ2-2,TRBD1,18,CASSIAGTGNLNTGELFF,TGTGCCAGTAGTATTGCCGGGACAGGGAATCTGAACACCGGGGAGCTGTTTTTT
TRBV28,NA,TRBJ2-1,TRBD2,18,CASSLGASGRPFYNEQFF,TGTGCCAGCAGTTTAGGGGCTAGCGGGAGGCCCTTTTACAATGAGCAGTTCTTC
TRBV4-1,NA,TRBJ2-1,TRBD2,17,CASRPTSGGSSYNEQFF,TGCGCCAGCAGGCCGACTAGCGGGGGGAGCTCCTACAATGAGCAGTTCTTC
TRBV19,NA,TRBJ2-7,NA,16,CASSPAGGGLPYEQYF,TGTGCCAGTAGCCCGGCGGGCGGGGGCCTTCCCTACGAGCAGTACTTC
TRBV11-2,NA,TRBJ2-3,NA,12,CASSLGPDTQYF,TGTGCCAGCAGCTTAGGGCCCGATACGCAGTATTTT
TRBV11-2,NA,TRBJ2-3,NA,15,CASSLVRGGTDTQYF,TGTGCCAGCAGCTTAGTCAGGGGGGGCACAGATACGCAGTATTTT
TRBV5-6,NA,TRBJ2-4,NA,16,CASSWGLIGDENIQYF,TGTGCCAGCAGCTGGGGCCTTATAGGGGATGAAAACATTCAGTACTTC
TRBV7-3,few,TRBJ2-7,TRBD1,14,CASSPQQGPYEQYF,TGTGCCAGCAGCCCCCAACAGGGGCCCTACGAGCAGTACTTC
TRBV6-4,NA,TRBJ2-1,NA,15,CASSDSIRGGNEQFF,TGTGCCAGCAGTGACTCAATCCGGGGAGGCAATGAGCAGTTCTTC
TRBV6-1,few,TRBJ1-1,NA,13,CASSISLQGSAFF,TGTGCCAGCAGTATATCCCTTCAAGGGAGTGCTTTCTTT
TRBV28,NA,TRBJ1-3,TRBD1,14,CASSSGTGRNTIYF,TGTGCCAGCAGTTCGGGGACAGGGAGAAACACCATATATTTT
TRBV30,NA,TRBJ2-3,TRBD1,14,CAWIQGAGTDTQYF,TGTGCCTGGATTCAGGGGGCGGGCACAGATACGCAGTATTTT